The next 15 T cell receptor beta chains were all read from a single sample in a study of T cell changes during pregnancy in multiple sclerosis. The repertoire was sequenced with immunoSEQ multiplex PCR; TCRdb's copy has only in-frame clones and lacks some. This sample carries approximately 82,000 clones, 75% to 95% of them seen once, and the ten largest clones take around 0.45%. Sequencing was performed on CD4+ T cells from peripheral blood mononuclear cells, taken in the second trimester of pregnancy. The receptors derive from a female donor with multiple sclerosis, enrolled in a pregnancy study.

The genes are TRBV5-4 and TRBJ1-3; maybe TRBD1 (6 bases). Trimming shortened V by 0 bases and J by 0 bases, and 16 bases separated the two germline ends. The germline V gene encodes CDR1 SGHNT and CDR2 YYREEE (reference sequence). The CDR3 sequence is 18 residues long. The DNA of the CDR3 is TGTGCCAGCAGCTTGGAACCGGGACGACAGGTCTCTGGAAACACCATATATTTT. Translation: CASSLEPGRQVSGNTIYF.

The J gene is TRBJ2-7, the V gene TRBV29-1; possible D gene TRBD1, 6 bases. Germline loops: CDR1 SQVTM, CDR2 ANQGSEA. This CDR3 spans 11 amino acids. Trimming shortened V by 7 bases and J by 5 bases, and 12 bases separated the two germline ends. CDR3 nucleotide sequence: TGCAGCGCCGGGACATACCACGAGCAGTACTTC. As protein: CSAGTYHEQYF.

This sequence joins TRBV7-8 and TRBJ1-2, with TRBD1 matching over 8 bases. This CDR3 has 13 amino acids. Germline-derived CDR1 and CDR2 are SGHVS and FQNEAQ. V lost 1 base, J lost 8 bases, and 3 bases stayed unmatched. The DNA of the CDR3 is TGTGCCAGCAGCTTAGTGCGGACAGGGGGCTACACCTTC. Its protein product is CASSLVRTGGYTF.

The CDR3: CASSPRGSNYGYTF. CDR3 in DNA: TGTGCCAGCAGCCCCAGGGGGTCTAACTATGGCTACACCTTC. This chain joins TRBV7-2 and TRBJ1-2; TRBD1 matches 7 bases. J lost 0 bases, V lost 5 bases, and 3 bases had no gene match. The CDR3 spans 14 residues. Germline CDR1 SGHTA, CDR2 FQGNSA.

This clone was seen once. The chain has TRBV11-2 and TRBJ1-1; D remains ambiguous. The CDR3 spans 13 residues. CDR1 SGHAT and CDR2 FQNNGV come from the germline V gene. V was shortened by 4 bases and J by 0 bases, with 6 bases between the two germline ends. In nucleotides, the CDR3 is TGTGCCAGCAGCTCCTTTATGAACACTGAAGCTTTCTTT. Protein sequence: CASSSFMNTEAFF.

The chain joins TRBV4-3 to TRBJ1-4; 7 bases align to TRBD1. Germline CDR1 is LGHNA and CDR2 is YSLEER. V was pared by 0 bases and J by 6 bases, with 7 bases of the junction left unmatched. This CDR3 is 16 amino acids long. The DNA for the CDR3 is TGCGCCAGCAGCCAAGATCAGGGGACAGCTTATGAAAAACTGTTTTTT. It encodes CASSQDQGTAYEKLFF.

This chain joins TRBV4-3 and TRBJ1-3; maybe TRBD1 (6 bases). There are 16 residues in the CDR3. The V and J ends lost 1 base and 0 bases respectively, with 10 bases between them. CDR1 and CDR2 from the germline V gene are LGHNA and YSLEER. CDR3 DNA: TGCGCCAGCAGCCAAGGAGGGGGGGCCTCTGGAAACACCATATATTTT. As protein: CASSQGGGASGNTIYF.

V is TRBV7-6 and J is TRBJ2-1; 11 nucleotides agree with TRBD2. The CDR3 is 16 residues long. J was trimmed by 5 bases and V by 5 bases; bases with no gene match: 8. Germline V CDR1 and CDR2: SGHVS, FNYEAQ. The CDR3 DNA reads TGTGCCAGCAGCCAGAGGGGACTAGCGGCTCACAATGAGCAGTTCTTC. This gives the protein CASSQRGLAAHNEQFF.

The chain joins TRBV27 to TRBJ2-1; 8 bases line up with TRBD2. This CDR3 is 14 amino acids long. Germline values: CDR1 MNHEY, CDR2 SMNVEV (reference sequence). With 6 bases clipped from V and 7 bases from J, the junction kept 8 bases outside the gene matches. CDR3 coding DNA: TGTGCCAGCAGGGCGGGGGGTTTTCTGAATGAGCAGTTCTTC. Translating it yields CASRAGGFLNEQFF.

The genes are TRBV5-6 and TRBJ2-6; 7 nucleotides agree with TRBD1. The CDR3 runs to 18 residues. Looked up from germline, CDR1 is SGHDT and CDR2 is YYEEEE. The V and J ends lost 4 bases and 1 base, in that order; junction bases with no gene match: 11. CDR3 region: CASSLWGTALSGANVLTF. Here the CDR3 DNA reads TGTGCCAGCAGCCTCTGGGGGACAGCGTTATCTGGGGCCAACGTCCTGACTTTC.

The rearrangement uses TRBV21-1 and TRBJ1-2; the D call in the table, TRBD1, was not verified against the DNA. TRBV21-1 is listed as a pseudogene. The CDR3 loop spans 16 amino acids. In DNA form, the CDR3 reads TGTGCCAGCAGCCTGCGGACAGGGACGCTCGGATATGGCTACACCTTC. The encoded protein is CASSLRTGTLGYGYTF.

To note about this clone: One end of the junction fails to match germline, which may point to a read error. V and J are TRBV19 and TRBJ1-1; D might be TRBD1 (6 bases). This CDR3 has 13 amino acids. From germline, CDR1 is LNHDA and CDR2 SQIVND (reference sequence). The CDR3 reads CASSIGQTTQAFF. CDR3 sequence (DNA): TGTGCCAGTAGTATCGGACAGACCACTCAAGCTTTCTTT.

The chain links TRBV5-1 to TRBJ2-5; TRBD1 agrees at 12 bases. Trimming took 4 bases from V and 6 from J; bases not matched to a gene: 7. The CDR3 totals 15 residues. Germline V CDR1 and CDR2: SGHRS, YFSETQ. The CDR3 region is CASSAGTGGAKTQYF. DNA of the CDR3: TGCGCCAGCAGCGCCGGGACAGGGGGCGCGAAGACCCAGTACTTC.

CDR3 bases: TGTGCCAGCAGTTACATCGGACAGGGTGCCGAGCAGTACTTC. Its protein product is CASSYIGQGAEQYF. V usage is TRBV6-5 and J usage is TRBJ2-7; 8 bases are a match to TRBD1. V lost 2 bases, J lost 6 bases, and 6 bases stayed unmatched. The CDR3 has 14 amino acids. Germline V gene sequence: CDR1 MNHEY, CDR2 SVGAGI.

This sequence joins TRBV6-1 and TRBJ2-1; the D gene is possibly TRBD2 (6 bases). The CDR3 runs to 15 residues. The germline V and J ends were trimmed by 4 bases and 0 bases, with 10 bases remaining between them. Germline loops: CDR1 MNHNS, CDR2 SASEGT. The CDR3 coding sequence is TGTGCCAGCAGTGTTGCGGGACCCTCCTACAATGAGCAGTTCTTC. Its protein product is CASSVAGPSYNEQFF.